These 2 T cell receptor beta chains share one sample of origin, sequenced in a study of PD-L1 blockade in urothelial cancer. The protocol was immunoSEQ multiplex PCR, while the TCRdb copy is restricted to in-frame clones and leaves out a portion. The sample lists around 70,000 clones; around four fifths were seen once. The source material was PBMCs, sampled around atezolizumab (anti-PD-L1) treatment. The receptors derive from a man in his 70s with urothelial cancer.

The chain couples TRBV7-6 to TRBJ1-1; D call uncertain. Per germline, CDR1 SGHVS and CDR2 FNYEAQ. V was cut by 5 bases and J by 1 base, with 14 bases left in between. The CDR3 totals 15 residues. The CDR3 reads CASSTPGRGNTEAFF. CDR3 nucleotide sequence: TGTGCCAGCAGCACCCCGGGCCGGGGGAACACTGAAGCTTTCTTT.

V usage is TRBV29-1 and J usage is TRBJ2-1, with D possibly being TRBD1 (5 bases). V was pared by 2 bases and J by 9 bases, with 23 bases between. Germline values: CDR1 SQVTM, CDR2 ANQGSEA. CDR3 length: 16 residues. In nucleotides, the CDR3 is TGCAGCGTTGAAAAAGGGGATGGACGGAATTATCGTGAGCAGTTCTTC. This encodes CSVEKGDGRNYREQFF.